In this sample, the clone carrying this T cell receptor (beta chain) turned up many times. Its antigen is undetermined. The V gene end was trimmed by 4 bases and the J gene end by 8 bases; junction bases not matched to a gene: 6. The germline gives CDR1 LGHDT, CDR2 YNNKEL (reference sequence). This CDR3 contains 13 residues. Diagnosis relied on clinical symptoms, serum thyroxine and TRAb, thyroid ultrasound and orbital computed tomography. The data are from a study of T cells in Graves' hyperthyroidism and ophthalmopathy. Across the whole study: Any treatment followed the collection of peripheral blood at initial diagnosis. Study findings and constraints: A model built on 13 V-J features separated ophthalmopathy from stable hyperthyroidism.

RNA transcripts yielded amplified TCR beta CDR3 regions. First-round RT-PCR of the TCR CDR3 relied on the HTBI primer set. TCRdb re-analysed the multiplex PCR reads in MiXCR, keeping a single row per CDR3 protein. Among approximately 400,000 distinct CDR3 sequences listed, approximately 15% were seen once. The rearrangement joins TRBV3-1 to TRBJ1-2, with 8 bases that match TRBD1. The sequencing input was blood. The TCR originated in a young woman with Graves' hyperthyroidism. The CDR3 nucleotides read TGTGCCAGCAGCCCCGGACAGGGTAGCGGCTACACCTTC. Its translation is CASSPGQGSGYTF.